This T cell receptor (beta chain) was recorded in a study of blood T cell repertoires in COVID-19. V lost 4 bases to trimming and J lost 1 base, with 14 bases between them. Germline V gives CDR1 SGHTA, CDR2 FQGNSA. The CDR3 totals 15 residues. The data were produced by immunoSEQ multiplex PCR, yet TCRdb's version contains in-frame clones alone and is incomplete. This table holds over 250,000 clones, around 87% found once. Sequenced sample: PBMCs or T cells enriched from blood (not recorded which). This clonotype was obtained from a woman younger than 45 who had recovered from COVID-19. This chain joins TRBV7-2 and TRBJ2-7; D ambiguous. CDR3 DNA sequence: TGTGCCAGCAGCTCAGCCCGGGTTACATCCTACGAGCAGTACTTC. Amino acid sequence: CASSSARVTSYEQYF.